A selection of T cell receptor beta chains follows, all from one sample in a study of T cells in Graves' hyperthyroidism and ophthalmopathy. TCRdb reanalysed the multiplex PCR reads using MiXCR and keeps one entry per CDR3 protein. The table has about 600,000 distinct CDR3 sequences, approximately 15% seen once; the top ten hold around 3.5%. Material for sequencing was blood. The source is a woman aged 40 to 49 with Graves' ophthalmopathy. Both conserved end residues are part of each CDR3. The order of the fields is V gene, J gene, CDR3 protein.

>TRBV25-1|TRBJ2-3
CASSDSLGFVDTQYF
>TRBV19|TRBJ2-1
CASSNMWNEQFF
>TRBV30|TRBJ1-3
CAWSPQGSTIYF
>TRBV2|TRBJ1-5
CASSAGQGGWQPQHF
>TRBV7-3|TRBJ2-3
CASSRANTDTQYF
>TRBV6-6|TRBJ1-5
CASSYSQGIDQPQHF
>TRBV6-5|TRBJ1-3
CASSYISENTIYF
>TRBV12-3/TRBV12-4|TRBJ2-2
CASSFSGSSDTGELFF
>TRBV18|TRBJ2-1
CASSLGLPGKEQFF
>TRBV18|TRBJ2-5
CASSPRTGKTETQYF
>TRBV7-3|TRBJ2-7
CASSWTGQAISYEQYF
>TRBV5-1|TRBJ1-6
CASSLAFNSPLHF
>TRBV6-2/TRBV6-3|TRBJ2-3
CASIGLAGATDTQYF
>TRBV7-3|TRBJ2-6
CASRPQGSGANVLTF
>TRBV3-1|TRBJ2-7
CASSQAVEQYF
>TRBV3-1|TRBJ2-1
CASSQAGGNNEQFF